Below, 30 T cell receptor beta chains from the same sample are listed, as sequenced in a study of blood T cell repertoires in COVID-19. Sequencing used immunoSEQ multiplex PCR; TCRdb keeps in-frame clones, though not all of them. Here the sample spans some 40,000 clones, about 82% being singletons. Material: peripheral blood. The receptors here all came from a man between 60 and 75 years old in a cohort sampled during active COVID-19.

The V call is TRBV5-4, the J call TRBJ1-1; no firm D call. Trimming took 0 bases from V and 0 from J, leaving 6 bases between them. From germline, CDR1 is SGHNT and CDR2 YYREEE (reference sequence). This CDR3 spans 14 amino acids. CDR3 coding DNA: TGTGCCAGCAGCTTGGCCCGCGTGAACACTGAAGCTTTCTTT. Translation gives CASSLARVNTEAFF.

V gene TRBV28 combines with J gene TRBJ2-1, with D possibly matching TRBD2 (5 bases). This CDR3 is 14 amino acids long. The germline V gene has CDR1 MDHEN and CDR2 SYDVKM. V gave up 2 bases and J gave up 1 base, with 6 bases separating them. The CDR3 spells CASSLDYSYNEQFF. The CDR3 region has the DNA TGTGCCAGCAGTTTAGACTATTCCTACAATGAGCAGTTCTTC.

This clone was found a few times. V is TRBV18 and J is TRBJ2-7, with 12 bases aligning to TRBD2. Trimming removed 3 bases from V and 5 bases from J; junction bases left unmatched: 8. CDR3 length: 16 residues. Germline-derived CDR1 and CDR2 are KGHSH and LQKENI. The CDR3 DNA sequence: TGTGCCAGCTCACCCACAAATGGACTAGCGGGACACGAGCAGTACTTC. Translated, it gives CASSPTNGLAGHEQYF.

The chain has TRBV5-4 and TRBJ1-4; D is ambiguous. V dropped 7 bases and J dropped 4 bases, with 11 bases sitting between them. The CDR3 consists of 13 residues. Germline V gene sequence: CDR1 SGHNT, CDR2 YYREEE (reference sequence). The CDR3 spells CASVGLNNEKLFF. The CDR3, as DNA: TGTGCCAGCGTTGGGCTAAATAATGAAAAACTGTTTTTT.

V usage is TRBV14 and J usage is TRBJ2-7, with 7 bases aligning to TRBD1. With 2 bases clipped from V and 3 bases from J, the junction kept 7 bases outside the gene matches. This CDR3 has 15 residues. Germline loops: CDR1 SGHDN, CDR2 FVKESK. CDR3 in DNA: TGTGCCAGCAGCCAAAGTCCGGGACAGAGCTACGAGCAGTACTTC. It specifies CASSQSPGQSYEQYF.

The J gene is TRBJ2-1, the V gene TRBV10-1; possible D gene TRBD1, 6 bases. The CDR3 runs to 14 residues. With 6 bases removed from V and 9 bases from J, the gap between germline ends came to 18 bases. CDR1 WNHNN and CDR2 SYGVQD come from the germline V gene (reference sequence). CDR3 amino acids: CASRADSFLGEQFF. The CDR3 DNA is TGCGCCAGCAGAGCGGACAGCTTCCTGGGTGAGCAGTTCTTC.

This clone was recorded only once. V and J are TRBV3-1 (or the pseudogene TRBV3-2) and TRBJ2-7, with 9 bases that match TRBD1. Looked up from germline, CDR1 is LGHDT and CDR2 is YNNKEL (reference sequence). This CDR3 comprises 15 residues. J lost 4 bases, V lost 1 base, and 5 bases had no gene match. CDR3 amino acids: CASSQGRDRAYEQYF. CDR3 DNA sequence: TGTGCCAGCAGCCAAGGCCGGGACAGGGCTTACGAGCAGTACTTC.

The count of this clone is one. The rearrangement uses TRBV7-2 and TRBJ2-3; 10 bases are shared with TRBD2. V shed 4 bases and J 5 bases; nucleotides not matched to a gene: 9. The germline gives CDR1 SGHTA, CDR2 FQGNSA. This CDR3 spans 16 amino acids. The CDR3 DNA is TGTGCCAGCAGCTCCGCCCCAGCGGGGGGGCAAGATACGCAGTATTTT. Its protein product is CASSSAPAGGQDTQYF.

In this sample, this clone is medium-sized. V gene TRBV15 combines with J gene TRBJ2-7, with 7 bases identical to TRBD2. CDR3 length: 15 amino acids. Germline V gene sequence: CDR1 LNHNV, CDR2 YYDKDF (reference sequence). V dropped 1 base and J dropped 0; count of bases not matched to a gene: 3. DNA for the CDR3: TGTGCCACCAGCAGAGGGCAGCGGGGCTCCTACGAGCAGTACTTC. This sequence encodes CATSRGQRGSYEQYF.

In nucleotides, the CDR3 is TGTGCCAGCGGACAGGGCCAGGCCTACGAGCAGTACTTC. Translation gives CASGQGQAYEQYF. The chain links TRBV28 to TRBJ2-7; 8 nucleotides agree with TRBD1. J gave up 2 bases and V 8 bases, and 5 bases lay outside the gene matches. From germline, CDR1 is MDHEN and CDR2 SYDVKM. The CDR3 has 13 amino acids.

The chain recombines TRBV15 with TRBJ2-7, with 7 bases aligning to TRBD1. From germline, CDR1 is LNHNV and CDR2 YYDKDF (reference sequence). Trimming removed 1 base from V and 0 bases from J; junction bases left unmatched: 0. The CDR3 runs 14 residues. The CDR3, as DNA: TGTGCCACCAGCAGAGGGGACAGCTCCTACGAGCAGTACTTC. It codes for CATSRGDSSYEQYF.

This clone occurred a few times. This chain uses TRBV6-5 with TRBJ1-1; D possibly corresponds to TRBD1 (6 bases). The CDR3 totals 14 residues. Germline V CDR1 and CDR2: MNHEY, SVGAGI. Trimming cost V 4 bases and J 0 bases, with 9 bases left between them. In DNA form, the CDR3 reads TGTGCCAGCAGTTCACAGGGTATGAACACTGAAGCTTTCTTT. Translation gives CASSSQGMNTEAFF.

This chain joins TRBV18 and TRBJ1-1, with no clear D. The germline CDR1 and CDR2 sequences are KGHSH and LQKENI. The V end lost 5 bases, the J end lost 1 base, and 11 bases lay between the germline ends. The CDR3 extends over 14 amino acids. This CDR3 is CASSTDGGNTEAFF. The DNA for the CDR3 is TGTGCCAGCTCAACGGACGGAGGGAACACTGAAGCTTTCTTT.

This chain connects TRBV5-1 to TRBJ2-7; TRBD1 aligns across 7 bases. J gave up 3 bases and V 4 bases, and 7 bases lay outside the gene matches. Germline assignment: CDR1 SGHRS and CDR2 YFSETQ. The CDR3 sequence is 14 residues long. The CDR3 DNA reads as TGCGCCAGCAGCCCCGGACAGGCGTTCTACGAGCAGTACTTC. It is translated as CASSPGQAFYEQYF. The whole variable domain, remainder taken from reference TRBV5-1 and TRBJ2-7, is KAGVTQTPRYLIKTRGQQVTLSCSPISGHRSVSWYQQTPGQGLQFLFEYFSETQRNKGNFPGRFSGRQFSNSRSEMNVSTLELGDSALYLCASSPGQAFYEQYFGPGTRLTVT.

The rearrangement uses TRBV4-1 and TRBJ1-2; D is ambiguous. Trimming pared 1 base from V and 2 bases from J, leaving 11 bases between. Germline CDR1 and CDR2: MGHRA and YSYEKL. This CDR3 is 15 amino acids long. CDR3 DNA: TGCGCCAGCAGCCAAGGGACGGGAGACAACTATGGCTACACCTTC. Translation: CASSQGTGDNYGYTF.

The chain has TRBV6-1 and TRBJ2-7; no clear D. Trimming took 2 bases from V and 2 from J, leaving 7 bases between them. This CDR3 is 13 amino acids long. Germline loops: CDR1 MNHNS, CDR2 SASEGT. The CDR3 loop reads CASSETSTYEQYF. CDR3 nucleotides: TGTGCCAGCAGTGAAACGAGTACCTACGAGCAGTACTTC.

The chain uses TRBV4-1 and TRBJ2-1; 7 nucleotides match TRBD1. CDR3 length: 16 amino acids. The germline V gene has CDR1 MGHRA and CDR2 YSYEKL. V was pared by 0 bases and J by 8 bases, with 10 bases of the junction left unmatched. The CDR3 region is CASSQEDQGDRDEQFF. The CDR3 DNA reads TGCGCCAGCAGCCAAGAGGACCAGGGGGATAGAGATGAGCAGTTCTTC.

This chain links TRBV9 with TRBJ2-3; a weak D match, TRBD1 (6 bases). Germline V CDR1 and CDR2: SGDLS, YYNGEE. The CDR3 is 16 amino acids. V gave up 4 bases and J gave up 11 bases, with 26 bases separating them. The CDR3, as DNA: TGTGCCAGCAGCCCCTTACTTTTCTCGGACAGTTCAAGGCAGTATTTT. Amino acids: CASSPLLFSDSSRQYF.

The chain uses TRBV7-9 and TRBJ1-1; TRBD1 is a possible D gene (6 bases). Trimming removed 1 base from V and 3 bases from J, with 9 bases in between. The CDR3 is made up of 14 amino acids. Germline V gene sequence: CDR1 SEHNR, CDR2 FQNEAQ (reference sequence). The CDR3 DNA is TGTGCCAGCAGCTTAGGCTACAGGGACACTGAAGCTTTCTTT. This translates into CASSLGYRDTEAFF.

V usage is TRBV29-1 and J usage is TRBJ2-3; the match to TRBD1 covers 7 bases. V was pared by 5 bases and J by 3 bases, with 5 bases of the junction left unmatched. The CDR3 sequence is 13 residues long. Germline V gene data show CDR1 as SQVTM and CDR2 as ANQGSEA. DNA of the CDR3: TGCAGCGTTCGACAGGGTATGACAGATACGCAGTATTTT. This codes for CSVRQGMTDTQYF.

V gene TRBV5-6 combines with J gene TRBJ2-5; D remains ambiguous. The CDR3 length is 12 residues. Germline V gives CDR1 SGHDT, CDR2 YYEEEE. V lost 2 bases and J 4 bases, leaving 6 bases between the germline ends. The CDR3: CASSFNGETQYF. The CDR3 DNA reads TGTGCCAGCAGCTTTAACGGAGAGACCCAGTACTTC.

The chain joins TRBV9 to TRBJ2-2; 9 bases line up with TRBD1. J gave up 2 bases and V 4 bases, and 9 bases lay outside the gene matches. There are 17 residues in the CDR3. Germline values: CDR1 SGDLS, CDR2 YYNGEE. In DNA form, the CDR3 reads TGTGCCAGCAGCCTCATCCCGGGACAGGGAAACACCGGGGAGCTGTTTTTT. As protein: CASSLIPGQGNTGELFF.

The rearrangement joins TRBV27 to TRBJ1-2; 8 nucleotides align to TRBD1. Per germline, CDR1 MNHEY and CDR2 SMNVEV (reference sequence). Trimming removed 5 bases from V and 7 bases from J; junction bases left unmatched: 3. The CDR3 runs 12 residues. CDR3 in amino acids: CASSQGASGYTF. The DNA of the CDR3 is TGTGCCAGCAGTCAGGGGGCTTCTGGCTACACCTTC.

The gene calls are TRBV7-2 and TRBJ2-1; 8 bases match TRBD2. CDR1 is SGHTA and CDR2 is FQGNSA in the germline V gene. The CDR3 is 14 residues long. V shed 4 bases, J shed 3 bases, and the junction held 2 bases outside the gene matches. Here the CDR3 reads CASSSLAVYNEQFF. The CDR3 region has the DNA TGTGCCAGCAGCTCACTAGCGGTCTACAATGAGCAGTTCTTC.

This clone was recorded once. The chain's CDR3 is CASSPGLARDTQYF. The CDR3 coding sequence is TGTGCCAGCAGTCCCGGACTAGCGAGAGATACGCAGTATTTT. The V gene is TRBV6-5, the J gene TRBJ2-3; 9 bases agree with TRBD2. With 5 bases clipped from V and 5 bases from J, the junction kept 5 bases outside the gene matches. CDR3 length: 14 amino acids. Germline V gives CDR1 MNHEY, CDR2 SVGAGI.

The chain couples TRBV19 to TRBJ2-3; 8 bases match TRBD1. The CDR3 is made up of 14 amino acids. Germline assignment: CDR1 LNHDA and CDR2 SQIVND (reference sequence). Unmatched junction bases numbered 4, after V lost 6 bases and J lost 2 bases. In DNA form, the CDR3 reads TGTGCCAGTAGGCTACAGGGGGACACAGATACGCAGTATTTT. Encoded protein: CASRLQGDTDTQYF.

V usage is TRBV23-1 and J usage is TRBJ2-7; no firm D call. Being an ORF, TRBV23-1 has a function that is uncertain. The germline V and J ends were trimmed by 7 bases and 5 bases, with 12 bases remaining between them. CDR3 length equals 12 residues. CDR3 residues: CASTKPSHEQYF. CDR3 nucleotide sequence: TGCGCCAGCACCAAACCAAGCCACGAGCAGTACTTC.

The gene calls are TRBV19 and TRBJ1-1; the D is unclear. Germline CDR1 and CDR2: LNHDA and SQIVND (reference sequence). The ends were cut back, 3 bases at V and 4 bases at J, with 12 bases in the middle. The CDR3 consists of 14 residues. The CDR3 nucleotides read TGTGCCAGTAGTATCTGGGGAGTGGGCACTGAAGCTTTCTTT. Amino acid sequence: CASSIWGVGTEAFF.

The chain recombines TRBV7-2 with TRBJ1-5; D is unclear. Trimming left V 3 bases short and J 9 bases short, with 18 bases between. The germline V gene encodes CDR1 SGHTA and CDR2 FQGNSA. The CDR3 runs to 15 residues. CDR3 amino acids: CASSFWYDGLRPQHF. CDR3 nucleotide sequence: TGTGCCAGCAGCTTTTGGTACGACGGGTTGAGGCCCCAGCATTTT.

V usage is TRBV11-2 and J usage is TRBJ2-7; unclear D gene. The CDR3 runs to 16 residues. In germline, CDR1 is SGHAT, CDR2 FQNNGV. V dropped 2 bases and J dropped 6 bases, with 20 bases sitting between them. The CDR3 DNA reads as TGTGCCAGCAGCTTAAGTCTTATCACGGGTGTGGGCGAGCAGTACTTC. This sequence encodes CASSLSLITGVGEQYF.